In its sample, the clone carrying this T cell receptor beta chain was seen a few times. Because it lacks the conserved phenylalanine or tryptophan at the end, this CDR3 is likely a read error. The sample is drawn from a study of blood T cells in healthy people across ages. Sample-barcoded 5' priming and a J-beta primer mix drove a second PCR of about 6 to 12 cycles. TCRdb processed the 5' RACE reads anew with MiXCR; each CDR3 protein has one entry. The table records around 780,000 distinct CDR3 sequences, 25% to 30% of them present only once. This CDR3 spans 16 amino acids. Germline CDR1 GTSNPN, CDR2 SVGIG (reference sequence). The junction had 10 bases not matched to a gene; V was cut back by 0 bases and J by 10 bases. RNA extraction gave at least 5 micrograms of total RNA per sample. These data also featured in a second study, about T cells of mothers and their children.

Sequenced input: blood. The chain recombines TRBV30 with TRBJ1-6; TRBD1 matches 9 bases. The TCR was taken from a boy aged 5-17 years in good health. For the CDR3, the DNA is TGTGCCTGGAGTGTACTCCCAGACAGGGGGTACTCACCCCTCCACCTT. It translates to CAWSVLPDRGYSPLHL.